The T cell receptor (beta chain) described here comes from a study of T cell repertoires in cytomegalovirus infection. Study information: Signatures in public TCR beta sequences pointed to both CMV infection and matching HLA type. Study conclusions and caveats: Clonotype analysis showed dominance of the ex vivo response by HLA-C-restricted CMV-specific TCR beta clonotypes. Public TCR beta family frequency separated CMV-and-HLA carriers, including in an independent cohort.

TCRdb fed the reads into MiXCR, producing one record per CDR3 protein. The repertoire holds about 360,000 distinct CDR3 sequences, with roughly 18% as singletons. This CDR3 is 20 amino acids long. V lost 0 bases and J lost 0; bases outside the gene matches: 15. Germline loops: CDR1 LGHNA, CDR2 YSLEER. This clonotype was observed at least ten times. Antigen unknown. This TCR was recovered from a human donor in good health (CMV status not recorded). Some clones in this sample may be carry-over from other donors' samples. The sequenced sample was PBMCs. The rearrangement uses TRBV4-3 and TRBJ2-7; TRBD2 aligns across 9 bases. CDR3 in DNA: TGCGCCAGCAGCCAAGATGTGGCGGGAGGGCCTTTTAAGAGCTCCTACGAGCAGTACTTC. It codes for CASSQDVAGGPFKSSYEQYF.